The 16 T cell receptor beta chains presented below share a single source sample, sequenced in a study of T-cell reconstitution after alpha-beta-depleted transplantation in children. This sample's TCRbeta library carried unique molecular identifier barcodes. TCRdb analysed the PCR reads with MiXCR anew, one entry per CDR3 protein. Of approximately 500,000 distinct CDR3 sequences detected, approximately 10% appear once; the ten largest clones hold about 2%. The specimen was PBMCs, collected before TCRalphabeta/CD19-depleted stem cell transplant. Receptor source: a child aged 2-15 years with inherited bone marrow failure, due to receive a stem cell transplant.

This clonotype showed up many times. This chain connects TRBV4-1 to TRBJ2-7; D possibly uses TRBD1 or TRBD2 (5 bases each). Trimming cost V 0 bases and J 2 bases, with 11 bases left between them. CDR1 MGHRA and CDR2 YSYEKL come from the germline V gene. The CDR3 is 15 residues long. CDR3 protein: CASSQETRETYEQYF. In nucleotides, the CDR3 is TGCGCCAGCAGCCAAGAAACCAGGGAGACCTACGAGCAGTACTTC.

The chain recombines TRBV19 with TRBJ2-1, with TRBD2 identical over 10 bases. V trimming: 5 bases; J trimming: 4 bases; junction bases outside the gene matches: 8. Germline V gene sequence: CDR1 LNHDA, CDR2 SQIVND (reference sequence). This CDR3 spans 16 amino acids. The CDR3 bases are TGTGCCAGTAGTGCTACTAGCGGGAATATTTACAATGAGCAGTTCTTC. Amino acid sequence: CASSATSGNIYNEQFF. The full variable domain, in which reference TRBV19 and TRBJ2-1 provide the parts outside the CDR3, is DGGITQSPKYLFRKEGQNVTLSCEQNLNHDAMYWYRQDPGQGLRLIYYSQIVNDFQKGDIAEGYSVSREKKESFPLTVTSAQKNPTAFYLCASSATSGNIYNEQFFGPGTRLTVL.

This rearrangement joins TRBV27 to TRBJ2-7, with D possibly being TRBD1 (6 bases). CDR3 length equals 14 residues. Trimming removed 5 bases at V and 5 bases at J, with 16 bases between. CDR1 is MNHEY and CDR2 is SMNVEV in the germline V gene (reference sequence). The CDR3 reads CASSLRQDGHEQYF. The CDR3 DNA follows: TGTGCCAGCAGTCTACGACAGGACGGCCACGAGCAGTACTTC.

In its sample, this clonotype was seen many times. The CDR3 protein is CSARVYRGEQFF. The CDR3 region has the DNA TGCAGTGCTAGAGTCTATCGCGGTGAGCAGTTCTTC. The chain employs TRBV20-1 and TRBJ2-1, with D hard to call. V was shortened by 1 base and J by 9 bases, with 10 bases between the two germline ends. Germline values: CDR1 DFQATT, CDR2 SNEGSKA (reference sequence). The CDR3 loop spans 12 amino acids.

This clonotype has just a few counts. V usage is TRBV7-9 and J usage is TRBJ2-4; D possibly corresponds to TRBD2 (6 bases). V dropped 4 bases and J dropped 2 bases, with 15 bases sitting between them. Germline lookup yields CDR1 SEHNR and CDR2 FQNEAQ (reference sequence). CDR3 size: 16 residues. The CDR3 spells CASSSRLGATKNIQYF. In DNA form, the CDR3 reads TGTGCCAGCAGCTCAAGACTAGGGGCGACCAAAAACATTCAGTACTTC.

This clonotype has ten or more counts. The CDR3 is CASTSGEREKTDTQYF. The CDR3 DNA reads as TGTGCCAGCACCTCGGGGGAGCGGGAGAAGACAGATACGCAGTATTTT. V is TRBV27 and J is TRBJ2-3; 8 bases match TRBD2. CDR1 and CDR2 (germline): MNHEY, SMNVEV (reference sequence). This CDR3 is built from 16 residues. V was pared by 7 bases and J by 3 bases, with 12 bases of the junction left unmatched.

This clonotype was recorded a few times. CDR3 loop: CASSVVGRRWLAGDRHNNEQFF. CDR3 sequence (DNA): TGTGCCAGCAGCGTGGTCGGGAGAAGGTGGCTAGCGGGAGATAGGCATAACAATGAGCAGTTCTTC. The chain is built from TRBV13 and TRBJ2-1; 10 bases are a match to TRBD2. Germline-derived CDR1 and CDR2 are PRHDT and FYEKMQ (reference sequence). This CDR3 spans 22 amino acids. Trimming at V came to 5 bases and at J to 5 bases, leaving 27 bases not matched to a gene.

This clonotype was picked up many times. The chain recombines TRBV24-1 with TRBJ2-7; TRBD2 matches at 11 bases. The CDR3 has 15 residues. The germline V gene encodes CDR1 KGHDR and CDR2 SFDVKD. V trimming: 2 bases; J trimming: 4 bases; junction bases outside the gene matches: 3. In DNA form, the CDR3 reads TGTGCCACCAGTGATTCTACTAGCGGGAGATACGAGCAGTACTTC. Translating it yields CATSDSTSGRYEQYF.

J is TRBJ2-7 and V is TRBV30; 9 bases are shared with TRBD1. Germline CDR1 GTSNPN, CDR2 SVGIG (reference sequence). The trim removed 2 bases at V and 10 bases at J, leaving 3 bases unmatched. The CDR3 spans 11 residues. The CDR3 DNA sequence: TGTGCCTGGAGTCGACAGGGGGAACAGTACTTC. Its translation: CAWSRQGEQYF.

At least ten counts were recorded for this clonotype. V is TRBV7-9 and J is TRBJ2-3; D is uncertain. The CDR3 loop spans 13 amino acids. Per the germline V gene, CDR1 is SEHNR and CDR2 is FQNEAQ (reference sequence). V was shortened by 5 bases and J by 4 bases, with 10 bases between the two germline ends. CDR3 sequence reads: CASSADYPDTQYF. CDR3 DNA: TGTGCCAGCAGCGCGGATTATCCAGATACGCAGTATTTT.

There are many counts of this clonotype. CDR3 amino acids: CASSWEGQGPETQYF. The CDR3 region has the DNA TGTGCCAGCAGCTGGGAAGGACAGGGGCCGGAGACCCAGTACTTC. The chain joins TRBV7-2 to TRBJ2-5, with TRBD1 identical over 9 bases. CDR1 is SGHTA, CDR2 FQGNSA, per germline. This CDR3 spans 15 amino acids. With 4 bases clipped from V and 5 bases from J, the junction kept 8 bases outside the gene matches.

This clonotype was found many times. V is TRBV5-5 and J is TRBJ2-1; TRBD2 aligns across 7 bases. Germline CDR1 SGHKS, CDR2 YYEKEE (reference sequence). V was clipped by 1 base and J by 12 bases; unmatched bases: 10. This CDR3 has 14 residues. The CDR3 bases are TGTGCCAGCAGCTTGCTTAGCGGGCGTTTTAGGCAGTTCTTC. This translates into CASSLLSGRFRQFF. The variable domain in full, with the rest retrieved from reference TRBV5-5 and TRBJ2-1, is DAGVTQSPTHLIKTRGQQVTLRCSPISGHKSVSWYQQVLGQGPQFIFQYYEKEERGRGNFPDRFSARQFPNYSSELNVNALLLGDSALYLCASSLLSGRFRQFFGPGTRLTVL.

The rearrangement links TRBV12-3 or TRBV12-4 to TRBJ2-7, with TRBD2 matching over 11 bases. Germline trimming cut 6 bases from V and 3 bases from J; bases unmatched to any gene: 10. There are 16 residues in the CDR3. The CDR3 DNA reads TGTGCCAGCAGCCCCAATCCACTAGCGGGAGTCTACGAGCAGTACTTC. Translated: CASSPNPLAGVYEQYF.

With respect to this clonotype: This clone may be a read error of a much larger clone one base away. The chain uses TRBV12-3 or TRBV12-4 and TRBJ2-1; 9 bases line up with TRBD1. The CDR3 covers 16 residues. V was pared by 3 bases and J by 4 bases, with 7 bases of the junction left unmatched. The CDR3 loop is CASSFGTGMEYNEQFF. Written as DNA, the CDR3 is TGTGCCAGCAGTTTCGGGACAGGGATGGAGTACAATGAGCAGTTCTTC.

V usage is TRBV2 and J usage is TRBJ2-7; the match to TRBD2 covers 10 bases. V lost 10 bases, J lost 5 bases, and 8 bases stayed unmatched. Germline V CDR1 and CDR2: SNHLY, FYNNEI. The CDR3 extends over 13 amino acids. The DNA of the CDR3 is TGTGCCACGCAACTAGCGGGGTACCACGAGCAGTACTTC. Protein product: CATQLAGYHEQYF.

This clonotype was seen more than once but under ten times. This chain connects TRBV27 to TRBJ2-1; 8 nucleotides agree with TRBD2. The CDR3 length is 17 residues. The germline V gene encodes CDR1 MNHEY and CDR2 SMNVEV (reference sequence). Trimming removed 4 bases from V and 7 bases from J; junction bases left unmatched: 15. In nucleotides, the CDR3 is TGTGCCAGCAGTTGGGGGTCCCGGTCTAGCGGGTATAATGAGCAGTTCTTC. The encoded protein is CASSWGSRSSGYNEQFF.